The clone carrying this T cell receptor beta chain was seen a single time. This sample was included in a study of blood T cell repertoires in COVID-19. Overall study context: The United States, Italy and Spain were the sources of the acute and convalescent COVID-19 samples. The cDNA or gDNA used as material had been derived from T cells, B-cell-depleted T cells, or PBMCs.

Unmatched junction bases numbered 7, after V lost 3 bases and J lost 2 bases. The length of the CDR3 is 17 residues. Germline V gene lookup returns CDR1 SGHDN and CDR2 FVKESK. Here immunoSEQ multiplex PCR was the method, and the copy in TCRdb shows in-frame clones only, minus some. Here the sample spans about 87,000 clones, approximately 89% being singletons. Sequencing used peripheral blood. The chain has TRBV14 and TRBJ2-1, with 10 bases lining up with TRBD1. The clonotype was recovered from a human donor with acute or convalescent COVID-19. The donor label of this sample is uncertain. CDR3 DNA: TGTGCCAGCAGCCACAGACAGGGGGCAAGTCCCTACAATGAGCAGTTCTTC. This codes for CASSHRQGASPYNEQFF. The entire variable domain, with the rest obtained from reference TRBV14 and TRBJ2-1, is as follows: EAGVTQFPSHSVIEKGQTVTLRCDPISGHDNLYWYRRVMGKEIKFLLHFVKESKQDESGMPNNRFLAERTGGTYSTLKVQPAELEDSGVYFCASSHRQGASPYNEQFFGPGTRLTVL.